This T cell receptor beta chain appears in the sequencing data of a study of T cell changes during pregnancy in multiple sclerosis. Measured with immunoSEQ multiplex PCR; TCRdb has only the in-frame clones, and not every one. The table shows about 110,000 clones, with approximately 89% occurring only once. V was clipped by 1 base and J by 5 bases, with 12 bases between them. The CDR3 consists of 15 residues. The V gene's germline CDR1 is SGHRS and CDR2 YFSETQ. The sample was peripheral blood, taken after pregnancy. V is TRBV5-1 and J is TRBJ1-4; maybe TRBD1 (6 bases). The sequence was obtained from a female donor with multiple sclerosis, enrolled in a pregnancy study. This CDR3 is CASSLYRDRNEKLFF. The CDR3 region has the DNA TGCGCCAGCAGCTTGTACAGGGACCGAAATGAAAAACTGTTTTTT.